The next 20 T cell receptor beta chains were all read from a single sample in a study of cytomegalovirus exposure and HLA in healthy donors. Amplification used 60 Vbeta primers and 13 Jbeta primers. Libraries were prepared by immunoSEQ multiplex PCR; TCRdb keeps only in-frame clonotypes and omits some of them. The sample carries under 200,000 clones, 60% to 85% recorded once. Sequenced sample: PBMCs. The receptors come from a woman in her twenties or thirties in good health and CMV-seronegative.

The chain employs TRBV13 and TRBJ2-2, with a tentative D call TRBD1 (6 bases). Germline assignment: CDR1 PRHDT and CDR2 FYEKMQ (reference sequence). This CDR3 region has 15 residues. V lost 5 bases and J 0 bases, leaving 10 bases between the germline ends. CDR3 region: CASSRWTANTGELFF. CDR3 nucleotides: TGTGCCAGCAGCCGATGGACAGCGAACACCGGGGAGCTGTTTTTT.

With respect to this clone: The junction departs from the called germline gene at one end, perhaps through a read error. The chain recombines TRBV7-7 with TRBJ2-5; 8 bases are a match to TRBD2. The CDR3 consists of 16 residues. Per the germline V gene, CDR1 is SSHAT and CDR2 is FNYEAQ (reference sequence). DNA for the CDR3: TGTGCTAGCAGCTTAGGCGGCGGGGGGCCGCGGGAGACCCAGTACTTC. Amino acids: CASSLGGGGPRETQYF.

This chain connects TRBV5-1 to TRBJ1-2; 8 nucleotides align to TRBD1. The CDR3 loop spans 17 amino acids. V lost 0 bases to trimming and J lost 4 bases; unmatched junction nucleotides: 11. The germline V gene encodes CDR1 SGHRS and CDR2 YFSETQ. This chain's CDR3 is CASSLGGSGGRAYGYTF. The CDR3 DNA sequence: TGCGCCAGCAGCTTGGGGGGTTCAGGGGGCCGGGCCTATGGCTACACCTTC. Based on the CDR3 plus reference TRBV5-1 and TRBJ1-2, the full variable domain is KAGVTQTPRYLIKTRGQQVTLSCSPISGHRSVSWYQQTPGQGLQFLFEYFSETQRNKGNFPGRFSGRQFSNSRSEMNVSTLELGDSALYLCASSLGGSGGRAYGYTFGSGTRLTVV.

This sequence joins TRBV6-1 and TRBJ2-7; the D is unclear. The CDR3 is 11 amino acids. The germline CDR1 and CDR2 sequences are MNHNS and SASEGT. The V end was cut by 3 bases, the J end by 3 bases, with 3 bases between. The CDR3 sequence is CASSDHYEQYF. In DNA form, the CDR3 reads TGTGCCAGCAGTGACCACTACGAGCAGTACTTC.

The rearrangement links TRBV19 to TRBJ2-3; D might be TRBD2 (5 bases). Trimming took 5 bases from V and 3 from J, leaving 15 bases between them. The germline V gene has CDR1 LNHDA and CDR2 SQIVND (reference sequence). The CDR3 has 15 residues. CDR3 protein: CASSLRRGLTDTQYF. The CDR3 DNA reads TGTGCCAGTAGTCTACGTAGAGGGTTGACAGATACGCAGTATTTT.

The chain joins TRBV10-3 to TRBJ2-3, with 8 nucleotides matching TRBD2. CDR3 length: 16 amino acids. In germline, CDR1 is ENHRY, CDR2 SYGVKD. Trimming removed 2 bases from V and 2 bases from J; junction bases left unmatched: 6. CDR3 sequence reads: CAISEGWRGDTDTQYF. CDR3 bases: TGTGCCATCAGTGAGGGATGGCGGGGGGACACAGATACGCAGTATTTT.

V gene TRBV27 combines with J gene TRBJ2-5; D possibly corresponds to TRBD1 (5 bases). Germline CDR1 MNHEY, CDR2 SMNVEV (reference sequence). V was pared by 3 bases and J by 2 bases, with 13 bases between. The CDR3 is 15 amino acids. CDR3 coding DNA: TGTGCCAGCAGTTTCGGACACCCCCTACAAGAGACCCAGTACTTC. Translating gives CASSFGHPLQETQYF.

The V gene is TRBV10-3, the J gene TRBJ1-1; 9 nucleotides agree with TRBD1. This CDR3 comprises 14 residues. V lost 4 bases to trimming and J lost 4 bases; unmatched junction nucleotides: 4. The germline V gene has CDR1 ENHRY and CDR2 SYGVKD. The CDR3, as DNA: TGTGCCATCAGTGTACAGGGGGCCAGCACTGAAGCTTTCTTT. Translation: CAISVQGASTEAFF.

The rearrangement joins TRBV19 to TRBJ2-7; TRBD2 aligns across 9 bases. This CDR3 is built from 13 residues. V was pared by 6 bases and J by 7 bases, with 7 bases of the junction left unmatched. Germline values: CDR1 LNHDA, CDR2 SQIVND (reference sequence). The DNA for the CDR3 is TGTGCCAGTAGGGAGCGGGGGGCTTTGGAGCAGTACTTC. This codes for CASRERGALEQYF. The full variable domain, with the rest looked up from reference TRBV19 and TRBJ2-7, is DGGITQSPKYLFRKEGQNVTLSCEQNLNHDAMYWYRQDPGQGLRLIYYSQIVNDFQKGDIAEGYSVSREKKESFPLTVTSAQKNPTAFYLCASRERGALEQYFGPGTRLTVT.

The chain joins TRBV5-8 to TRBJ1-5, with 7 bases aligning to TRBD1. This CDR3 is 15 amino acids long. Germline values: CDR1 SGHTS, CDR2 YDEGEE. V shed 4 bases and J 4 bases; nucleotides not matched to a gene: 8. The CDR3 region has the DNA TGTGCCAGCAGCGCCCGGACAGGTCGGAATCAGCCCCAGCATTTT. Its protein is CASSARTGRNQPQHF.

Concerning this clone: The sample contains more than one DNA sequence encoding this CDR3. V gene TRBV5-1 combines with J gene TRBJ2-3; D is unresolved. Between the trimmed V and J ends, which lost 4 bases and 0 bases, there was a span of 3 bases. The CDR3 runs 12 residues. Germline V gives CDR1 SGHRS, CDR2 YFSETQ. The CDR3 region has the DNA TGCGCCAGCAGCCTGAGCACAGATACGCAGTATTTT. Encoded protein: CASSLSTDTQYF.

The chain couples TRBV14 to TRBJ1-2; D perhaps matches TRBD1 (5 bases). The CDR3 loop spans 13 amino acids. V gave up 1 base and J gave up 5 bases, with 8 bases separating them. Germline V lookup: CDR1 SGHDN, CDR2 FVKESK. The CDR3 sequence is CASSQAGLYGYTF. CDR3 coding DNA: TGTGCCAGCAGCCAAGCAGGGCTTTATGGCTACACCTTC.

The DNA of the CDR3 is TGTGCCAGTAGTATAGCAGGGAAGGGTCAGCCCCAGCATTTT. It translates to CASSIAGKGQPQHF. This chain connects TRBV19 to TRBJ1-5; possible D gene TRBD1, 5 bases. V was clipped by 1 base and J by 6 bases, with 10 bases between them. The CDR3 totals 14 residues. Germline V CDR1 and CDR2: LNHDA, SQIVND (reference sequence).

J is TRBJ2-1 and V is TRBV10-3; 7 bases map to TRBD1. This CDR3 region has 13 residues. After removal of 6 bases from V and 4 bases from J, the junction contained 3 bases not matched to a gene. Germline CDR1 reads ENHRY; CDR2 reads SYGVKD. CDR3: CAIRLGQYNEQFF. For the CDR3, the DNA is TGTGCCATCAGGCTGGGACAGTACAATGAGCAGTTCTTC.

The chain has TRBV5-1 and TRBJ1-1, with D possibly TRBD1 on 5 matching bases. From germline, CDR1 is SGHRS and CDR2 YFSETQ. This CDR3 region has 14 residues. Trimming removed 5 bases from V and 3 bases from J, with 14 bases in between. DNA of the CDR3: TGCGCCAGCAGAAGGGGATTCCCCGACACTGAAGCTTTCTTT. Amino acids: CASRRGFPDTEAFF.

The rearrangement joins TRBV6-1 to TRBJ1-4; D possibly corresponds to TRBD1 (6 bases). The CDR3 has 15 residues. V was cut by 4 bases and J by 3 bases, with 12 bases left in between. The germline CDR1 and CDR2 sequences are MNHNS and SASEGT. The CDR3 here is CASSVGQTPNEKLFF. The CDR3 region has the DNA TGTGCCAGCAGTGTCGGACAGACGCCTAATGAAAAACTGTTTTTT.

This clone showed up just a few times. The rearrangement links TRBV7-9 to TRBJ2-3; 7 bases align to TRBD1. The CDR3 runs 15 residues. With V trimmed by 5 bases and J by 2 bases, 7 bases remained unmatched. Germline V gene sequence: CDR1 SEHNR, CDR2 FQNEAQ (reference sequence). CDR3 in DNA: TGTGCCAGCAGCCTGGGACAGATTATCACAGATACGCAGTATTTT. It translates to CASSLGQIITDTQYF.

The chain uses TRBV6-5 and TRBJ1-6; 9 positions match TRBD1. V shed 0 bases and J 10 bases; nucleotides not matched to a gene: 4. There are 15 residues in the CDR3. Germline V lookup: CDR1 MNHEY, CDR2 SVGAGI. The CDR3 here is CASSYSNRGLSPLHF. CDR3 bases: TGTGCCAGCAGTTACTCGAACAGGGGGCTCTCACCCCTCCACTTT.

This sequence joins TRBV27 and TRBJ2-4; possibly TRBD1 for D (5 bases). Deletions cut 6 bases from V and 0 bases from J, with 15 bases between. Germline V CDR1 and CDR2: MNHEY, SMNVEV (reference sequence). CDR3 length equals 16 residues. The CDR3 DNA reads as TGTGCCAGCAGCTCGAGACAGACACTAGCCAAAAACATTCAGTACTTC. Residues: CASSSRQTLAKNIQYF.

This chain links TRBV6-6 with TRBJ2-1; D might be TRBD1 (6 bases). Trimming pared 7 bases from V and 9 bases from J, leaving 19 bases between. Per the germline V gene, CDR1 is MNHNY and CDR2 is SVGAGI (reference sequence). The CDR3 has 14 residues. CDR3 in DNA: TGTGCCAGCACCGTTCTAGCTCAGGGGTCTGAGCAGTTCTTC. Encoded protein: CASTVLAQGSEQFF.